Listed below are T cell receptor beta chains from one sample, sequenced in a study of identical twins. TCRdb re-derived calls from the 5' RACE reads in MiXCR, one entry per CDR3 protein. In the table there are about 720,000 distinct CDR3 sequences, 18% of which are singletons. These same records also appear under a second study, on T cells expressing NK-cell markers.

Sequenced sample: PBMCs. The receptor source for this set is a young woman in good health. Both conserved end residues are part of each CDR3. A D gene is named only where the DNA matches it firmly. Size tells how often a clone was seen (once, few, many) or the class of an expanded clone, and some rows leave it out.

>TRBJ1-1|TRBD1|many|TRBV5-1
CASSQNRGWAFF
TGCGCCAGCAGCCAAAACAGGGGATGGGCTTTCTTT
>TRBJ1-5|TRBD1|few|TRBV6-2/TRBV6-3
CATEPGGNQPQHF
TGTGCCACCGAGCCAGGGGGTAATCAGCCCCAGCATTTT
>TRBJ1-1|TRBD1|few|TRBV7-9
CASSISGQANTEAFF
TGTGCCAGCAGCATATCGGGACAGGCGAACACTGAAGCTTTCTTT
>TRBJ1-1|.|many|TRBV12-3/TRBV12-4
CASSVNGPKAFF
TGTGCCAGCAGTGTAAATGGCCCGAAAGCTTTCTTT
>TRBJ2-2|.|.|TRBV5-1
CASPAPNTGELFF
TGCGCCAGCCCAGCCCCGAACACCGGGGAGCTGTTTTTT
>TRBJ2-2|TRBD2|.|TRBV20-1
CSAISTSRNTGELFF
TGCAGTGCTATATCGACTAGCCGGAACACCGGGGAGCTGTTTTTT
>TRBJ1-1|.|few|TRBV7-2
CASSKARDGTEAFF
TGTGCCAGCAGCAAGGCCCGGGACGGCACTGAAGCTTTCTTT
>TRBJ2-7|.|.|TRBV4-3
CASSQDRGAGDYEQYF
TGCGCCAGCAGCCAAGATCGGGGAGCGGGCGACTACGAGCAGTACTTC
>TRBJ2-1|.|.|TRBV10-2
CASSEAGPRTELFF
TGCGCCAGCAGTGAGGCCGGCCCCAGGACAGAACTGTTCTTC
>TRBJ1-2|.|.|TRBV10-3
CAISESRSIFYTF
TGTGCCATCAGTGAGTCTCGATCGATATTCTACACCTTC
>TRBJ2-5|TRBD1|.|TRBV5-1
CATGTGEETQYF
TGCGCCACCGGGACAGGGGAAGAGACCCAGTACTTC
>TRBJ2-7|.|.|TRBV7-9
CASSYGGERPSYEQYF
TGTGCCAGCAGCTACGGTGGCGAAAGGCCTTCCTACGAGCAGTACTTC
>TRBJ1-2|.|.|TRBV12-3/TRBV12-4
CASSLHQNYGYTF
TGTGCCAGCAGTTTACACCAGAACTATGGCTACACCTTC
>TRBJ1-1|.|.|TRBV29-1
CSVAGLGAFF
TGCAGCGTTGCTGGGCTGGGAGCTTTCTTT